This T cell receptor (beta chain) was documented in a study of shared clonotypes between healthy human individuals. About the study: Serving as donors were a couple of women and three men, whose ages spanned 18 to 49.

The assay ran at deep level. Clones were read by immunoSEQ multiplex PCR, and TCRdb kept only the in-frame ones, dropping some. The sample yields fewer than 1.8 million clones, about 98.5% seen once. Study conclusions and caveats: Clonotype sharing across four donors was observed for 4.5% to 6.5% of naive CD4 clonotypes. Measured sharing among donors was expected to vary with sequencing depth.

This CDR3 has 10 amino acids. V was clipped by 4 bases and J by 3 bases, with 4 bases between them. CDR1 and CDR2 from the germline V gene are DFQATT and SNEGSKA (reference sequence). Worth noting for this clone: Its antigen is not identified.

The receptor was isolated from a man aged 25 to 40 in good health. The sequenced material came from naive CD4+ T cells sorted from blood. The subset is: CD45RA+ positively selected. The chain combines TRBV20-1 with TRBJ2-7; D is ambiguous. CDR3 sequence reads: CSAKDYEQYF. The CDR3 coding sequence is TGCAGTGCTAAGGACTACGAGCAGTACTTC.